These T cell receptor beta chains were read from a single sample in a study of cytomegalovirus exposure and HLA in healthy donors. The method was immunoSEQ multiplex PCR; TCRdb's version includes in-frame clones alone and lacks a portion of them. The sample consists of tens of thousands of clones, under 70% of them appearing once. The material sequenced was PBMCs. All receptors derive from a woman aged 45-59 years in good health and CMV-seropositive. Each CDR3 is given with its conserved first and last residue. Fields, in order: clone size, D gene, J gene, V gene, CDR3 protein, CDR3 DNA. The D gene is left open where the match is weak. Clone sizes are given selectively: once, few, many, or a class where the clone is expanded.

NA TRBD1 TRBJ1-2 TRBV27 CASSLGRGQGLNGYTF TGTGCCAGCAGTTTAGGTCGGGGACAGGGCCTTAATGGCTACACCTTC
few NA TRBJ1-4 TRBV5-1 CASSPTTQGYNEKLFF TGCGCCAGCAGCCCCACTACACAGGGTTACAATGAAAAACTGTTTTTT
few NA TRBJ2-3 TRBV5-1 CASSLWRADTQYF TGCGCCAGCAGCTTATGGAGGGCAGATACGCAGTATTTT
NA NA TRBJ1-1 TRBV6-1 CASSEMDTRGGTEAFF TGTGCCAGCAGTGAAATGGACACCCGAGGGGGCACTGAAGCTTTCTTT
NA NA TRBJ2-1 TRBV6-1 CASSVRGGGESSYNEQFF TGTGCCAGCAGTGTTCGAGGTGGCGGGGAAAGCTCCTACAATGAGCAGTTCTTC
few NA TRBJ1-1 TRBV5-4 CASSLARQTNTEAFF TGTGCCAGCAGCTTGGCCCGACAGACGAACACTGAAGCTTTCTTT
few NA TRBJ1-1 TRBV2 CASSESMAGNTEAFF TGTGCCAGCAGTGAAAGCATGGCGGGGAACACTGAAGCTTTCTTT
NA TRBD1 TRBJ2-2 TRBV5-1 CASSTDRGSTGELFF TGCGCCAGCAGCACGGACAGGGGGAGCACCGGGGAGCTGTTTTTT
NA NA TRBJ2-1 TRBV13 CASSPAEGDNEQFF TGTGCCAGCAGCCCGGCCGAGGGGGACAATGAGCAGTTCTTC
NA NA TRBJ1-1 TRBV7-3 CASSLDGGRNPEAFF TGTGCCAGCAGCTTAGATGGGGGGAGGAACCCTGAAGCTTTCTTT
NA NA TRBJ2-1 TRBV29-1 CSVEDTSTDEQFF TGCAGCGTTGAAGATACTAGCACCGATGAGCAGTTCTTC
NA NA TRBJ2-3 TRBV19 CASTPWSHGAADTQYF TGTGCCAGTACCCCCTGGAGTCATGGCGCGGCAGATACGCAGTATTTT
NA TRBD2 TRBJ2-2 TRBV6-1 CASSSDGGAGGELFF TGTGCCAGCAGTTCCGACGGGGGGGCCGGCGGGGAGCTGTTTTTT
NA NA TRBJ2-2 TRBV27 CASRHSNTGELFF TGTGCCAGCAGACACAGTAACACCGGGGAGCTGTTTTTT
NA NA TRBJ2-1 TRBV5-1 CASRGTGGSSYNEQFF TGCGCCAGCAGGGGGACTGGGGGGAGCTCCTACAATGAGCAGTTCTTC
NA NA TRBJ1-1 TRBV19 CASSTRGLRNTEAFF TGTGCCAGTAGTACCCGGGGTTTAAGGAACACTGAAGCTTTCTTT
NA TRBD1 TRBJ2-5 TRBV5-1 CASSDHRGDETQYF TGCGCCAGCAGCGACCACAGGGGGGATGAGACCCAGTACTTC
NA NA TRBJ2-1 TRBV7-9 CSSSRDYNEQFF TGTTCCAGCAGCCGGGACTACAATGAGCAGTTCTTC
NA NA TRBJ1-4 TRBV4-1 CASSQDGTRDNEKLFF TGCGCCAGCAGCCAAGATGGTACGAGGGATAATGAAAAACTGTTTTTT
once NA TRBJ2-5 TRBV10-2 CASTSFRETQYF TGCGCCAGCACTTCTTTCCGAGAGACCCAGTACTTC
NA TRBD1 TRBJ1-2 TRBV28 CASSFTTGRRYGYTF TGTGCCAGCAGTTTTACGACAGGGCGAAGATATGGCTACACCTTC
few TRBD2 TRBJ2-5 TRBV19 CASTDPRGGQETQYF TGTGCCAGTACTGATCCACGGGGGGGACAAGAGACCCAGTACTTC
NA NA TRBJ2-1 TRBV11-2 CASSAGNEQFF TGTGCCAGCAGCGCGGGCAATGAGCAGTTCTTC
few NA TRBJ2-2 TRBV7-3 CASSLRPQGNGELFF TGTGCCAGCAGCTTAAGACCTCAGGGTAACGGGGAGCTGTTTTTT
NA NA TRBJ2-3 TRBV5-1 CASSPGGPITDTQYF TGCGCCAGCAGCCCCGGGGGACCTATTACAGATACGCAGTATTTT
NA NA TRBJ1-4 TRBV29-1 CSVVEGAGEKLFF TGCAGCGTTGTAGAGGGCGCGGGTGAAAAACTGTTTTTT
NA NA TRBJ2-1 TRBV9 CASSFEGGRDEQFF TGTGCCAGCAGCTTCGAGGGGGGGAGGGATGAGCAGTTCTTC